This TCR beta chain was identified in a study of cytomegalovirus exposure and HLA in healthy donors. The wider study: A later analysis reported the approximately 120 validation repertoires used the same platform as the 666 first-cohort repertoires.

Trimming pared 6 bases from V and 0 bases from J, leaving 8 bases between. Looked up from germline, CDR1 is SGHTA and CDR2 is FQGNSA. The CDR3 consists of 13 residues. Assay: immunoSEQ multiplex PCR; the TCRdb copy retains only in-frame clones and omits some. The sample carries about 150,000 clones, 85% to 90% recorded once. This chain links TRBV7-2 with TRBJ1-2; D remains ambiguous. The source of this sequence is a human donor in good health. The sequencing input was PBMCs. The CDR3 DNA reads as TGTGCCAGCAGTTCCAGGTCTAACTATGGCTACACCTTC. Its translation: CASSSRSNYGYTF.